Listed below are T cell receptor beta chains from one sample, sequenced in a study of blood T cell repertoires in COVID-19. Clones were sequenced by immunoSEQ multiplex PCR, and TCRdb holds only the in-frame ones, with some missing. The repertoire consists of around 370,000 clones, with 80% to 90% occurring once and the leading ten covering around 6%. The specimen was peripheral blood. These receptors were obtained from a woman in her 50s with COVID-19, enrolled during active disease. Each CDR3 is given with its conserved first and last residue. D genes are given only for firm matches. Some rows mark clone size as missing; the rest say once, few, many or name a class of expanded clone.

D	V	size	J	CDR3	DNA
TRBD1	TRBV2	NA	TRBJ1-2	CASKGQPNTNYGYTF	TGTGCCAGCAAGGGACAGCCCAACACTAACTATGGCTACACCTTC
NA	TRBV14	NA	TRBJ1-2	CASSQVMKGDGYTF	TGTGCCAGCAGCCAAGTTATGAAAGGGGATGGCTACACCTTC
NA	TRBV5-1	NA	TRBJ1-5	CASSLEGGSNQPQHF	TGCGCCAGCAGCTTGGAGGGGGGGAGCAATCAGCCCCAGCATTTT
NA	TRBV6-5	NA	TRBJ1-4	CASKGLGEKLFF	TGTGCCAGTAAGGGACTTGGTGAAAAACTGTTTTTT
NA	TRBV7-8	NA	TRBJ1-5	CASSPAVQPQHF	TGTGCCAGCAGCCCCGCGGTCCAGCCCCAGCATTTT
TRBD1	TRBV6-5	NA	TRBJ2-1	CASSSLWGQDNEQFF	TGTGCCAGCAGTTCGCTTTGGGGACAGGACAATGAGCAGTTCTTC
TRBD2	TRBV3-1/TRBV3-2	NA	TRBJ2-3	CASSLSGATDTQYF	TGTGCCAGCAGCCTTAGCGGGGCGACAGATACGCAGTATTTT
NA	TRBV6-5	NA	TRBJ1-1	CASSYYGGNTEAFF	TGTGCCAGCAGTTACTATGGAGGGAACACTGAAGCTTTCTTT
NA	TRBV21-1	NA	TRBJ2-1	CASSKEGASGAPWEQFF	TGTGCCAGCAGCAAAGAAGGGGCCAGCGGGGCCCCTTGGGAGCAGTTCTTC
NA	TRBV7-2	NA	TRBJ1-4	CASSFGGQFNEKLFF	TGTGCCAGCAGCTTCGGTGGGCAGTTTAATGAAAAACTGTTTTTT
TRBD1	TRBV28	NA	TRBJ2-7	CASSYGTGASYEQYF	TGTGCCAGCAGTTACGGGACAGGGGCGTCCTACGAGCAGTACTTC
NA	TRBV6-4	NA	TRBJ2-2	CASSELGRTNTGELFF	TGTGCCAGCAGCGAATTGGGCAGAACGAACACCGGGGAGCTGTTTTTT
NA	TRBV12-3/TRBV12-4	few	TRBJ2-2	CASKGQNTGELFF	TGTGCCAGCAAGGGGCAAAACACCGGGGAGCTGTTTTTT
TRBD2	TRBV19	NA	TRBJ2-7	CASSAPSSGRYEQYF	TGTGCCAGTAGTGCCCCCTCAAGCGGGAGGTACGAGCAGTACTTC
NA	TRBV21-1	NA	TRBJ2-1	CASLGTSGSYEQFF	TGTGCCAGCCTCGGGACTAGCGGGAGCTATGAGCAGTTCTTC
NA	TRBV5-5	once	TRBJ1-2	CASSVQIDGYTF	TGTGCCAGCAGCGTACAGATCGATGGCTACACCTTC
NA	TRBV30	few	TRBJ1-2	CAWLDSSNYGYTF	TGTGCCTGGTTGGACAGTTCCAACTATGGCTACACCTTC
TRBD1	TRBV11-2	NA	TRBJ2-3	CASRDRRRDGSQYF	TGTGCCAGCCGGGACAGGAGGCGGGACGGTTCGCAGTATTTT
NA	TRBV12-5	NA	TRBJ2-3	CASGVEGSRTDTQYF	TGTGCTAGTGGTGTAGAGGGCAGTAGAACAGATACGCAGTATTTT
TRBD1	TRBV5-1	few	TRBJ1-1	CASSWGTGVNTEAFF	TGCGCCAGCAGCTGGGGGACAGGTGTGAACACTGAAGCTTTCTTT
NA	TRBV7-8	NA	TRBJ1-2	CASSASGESGYGYTF	TGTGCCAGCAGCGCCTCAGGGGAAAGTGGGTATGGCTACACCTTC
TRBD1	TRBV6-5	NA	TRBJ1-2	CASSLDRGPKGYTF	TGTGCCAGCAGTCTGGACAGGGGGCCAAAGGGCTACACCTTC
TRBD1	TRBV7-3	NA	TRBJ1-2	CASSPLGQGNYGYTF	TGTGCCAGCAGCCCCCTGGGACAGGGAAACTATGGCTACACCTTC
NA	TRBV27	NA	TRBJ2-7	CASSPRSGGITTYEQYF	TGTGCCAGCAGTCCCCGAAGTGGGGGGATAACGACCTACGAGCAGTACTTC
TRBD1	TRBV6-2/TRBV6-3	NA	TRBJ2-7	CASSYGYGTGVSYEQYF	TGTGCCAGCAGTTACGGATACGGGACAGGGGTTTCCTACGAGCAGTACTTC
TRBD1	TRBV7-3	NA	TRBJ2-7	CASSSSGDRGVYEQYF	TGTGCCAGCAGCTCCTCCGGTGACAGGGGTGTTTACGAGCAGTACTTC
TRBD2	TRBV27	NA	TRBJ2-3	CASSKLGTSGPTDTQYF	TGTGCCAGCAGTAAACTAGGGACTAGCGGGCCCACAGATACGCAGTATTTT
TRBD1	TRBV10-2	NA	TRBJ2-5	CASSARGETQYF	TGCGCCAGCAGTGCCAGGGGGGAGACCCAGTACTTC
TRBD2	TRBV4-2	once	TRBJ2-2	CASSQDRAGGNTGELFF	TGTGCCAGCAGCCAAGATCGAGCGGGAGGGAACACCGGGGAGCTGTTTTTT
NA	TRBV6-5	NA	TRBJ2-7	CASSYSWSFLGEQYF	TGTGCCAGCAGTTACTCTTGGAGTTTCCTCGGTGAGCAGTACTTC
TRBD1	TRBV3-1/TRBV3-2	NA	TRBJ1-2	CASSQNGQDYGYTF	TGTGCCAGCAGCCAAAATGGACAGGATTATGGCTACACCTTC
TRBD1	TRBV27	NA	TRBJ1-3	CASSRQGAGNTIYF	TGTGCCAGCAGCCGACAGGGCGCAGGAAACACCATATATTTT
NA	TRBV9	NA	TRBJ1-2	CASSVDRDYGYTF	TGTGCCAGCAGCGTAGACCGAGACTATGGCTACACCTTC
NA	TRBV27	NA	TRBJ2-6	CASSRTATWGGQSGANVLTF	TGTGCCAGCAGCCGCACCGCGACCTGGGGGGGGCAATCTGGGGCCAACGTCCTGACTTTC
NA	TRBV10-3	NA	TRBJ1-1	CAINKGGETEAFF	TGTGCCATCAATAAGGGGGGGGAGACTGAAGCTTTCTTT
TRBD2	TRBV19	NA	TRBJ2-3	CASSSGTSGRYDTQYF	TGTGCCAGTAGTTCAGGGACTAGCGGGAGGTACGATACGCAGTATTTT
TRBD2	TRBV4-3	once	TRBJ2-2	CASSRNPGLGNTGELFF	TGCGCCAGCAGCCGGAATCCGGGACTAGGGAACACCGGGGAGCTGTTTTTT
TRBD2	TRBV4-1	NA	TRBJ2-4	CASSQDPSGSLNIQYF	TGCGCCAGCAGCCAAGATCCCAGCGGGAGTTTGAACATTCAGTACTTC
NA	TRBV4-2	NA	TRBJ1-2	CASSSRTAYGYTF	TGTGCCAGCAGCTCCCGGACAGCGTATGGCTACACCTTC
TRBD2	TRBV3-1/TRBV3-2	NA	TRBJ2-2	CASSQDGLAGVTGELFF	TGTGCCAGCAGCCAAGACGGTCTAGCGGGAGTCACCGGGGAGCTGTTTTTT
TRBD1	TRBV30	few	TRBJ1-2	CAWSVRRQGHGYTF	TGTGCCTGGAGTGTACGGAGACAGGGACATGGCTACACCTTC
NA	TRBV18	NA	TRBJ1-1	CASESFADTEAFF	TGTGCCAGCGAAAGTTTTGCAGATACTGAAGCTTTCTTT
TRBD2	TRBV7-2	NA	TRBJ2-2	CASSLVGAGTAGELFF	TGTGCCAGCAGCTTAGTTGGAGCGGGAACAGCCGGGGAGCTGTTTTTT
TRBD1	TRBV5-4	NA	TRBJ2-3	CASSLDLRGLSDTQYF	TGTGCCAGCAGCTTGGACCTCAGGGGGCTATCAGATACGCAGTATTTT
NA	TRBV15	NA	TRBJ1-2	CATSRGIANYGYTF	TGTGCCACCAGCAGGGGCATAGCTAACTATGGCTACACCTTC
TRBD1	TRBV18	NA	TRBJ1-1	CASSGTVNTEAFF	TGTGCCAGCTCCGGGACAGTGAACACTGAAGCTTTCTTT
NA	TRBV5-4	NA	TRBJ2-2	CASSPDKFTGELFF	TGTGCCAGCAGCCCGGACAAATTCACCGGGGAGCTGTTTTTT